This T cell receptor beta chain was identified during a study of breast tumors, draining lymph nodes, adjacent tissues (dated by TCRdb to about 2016). Study-level background: The study compared TCR beta repertoires across tumor, adjacent nontumor tissue and axillary lymph nodes from breast cancer patients. In human breast cancer, the study set out to evaluate how tumor, surrounding tissue and draining lymph node repertoires relate to one another and whether T cells may move between these sites. Overall study results and their limits: Tumor and nontumor tissue repertoires were significantly more similar in luminal-like than in basal-like breast cancer. The conclusion that tumor T cells originate in lymph nodes was presented as consistent with a hypothesis rather than as directly demonstrated. Tumor T-cell repertoires showed less diversity than lymph node repertoires and more diversity than nontumor tissue repertoires, and tumor T-cell repertoires showed preferential V and J gene usage. A scenario in which most tumor T cells derive from the lymph node and then expand within tumor tissue was judged to be consistent with the data.

The sample was run on an Illumina HiSeq 2000. TCR beta chain libraries were generated through multiplex PCR amplification. High-throughput sequencing was used to analyze the amplified TCR beta chain products. Through fastp at Q25 and MiXCR, TCRdb rebuilt clones from the public reads, retaining in-frame beta chains. Merged by CDR3 protein, the rows form single entries marked with the most common genes and DNA. The sample table holds approximately 130,000 distinct CDR3 sequences, of which less than 25% were seen once. Over 2% of the sample is in the top ten clones. The junction shows trimming of 5 bases on V and 0 bases on J, and the gene matches do not reach 11 bases of it. The CDR3 contains 16 residues, cysteine and phenylalanine counted. The read is trimmed to its CDR3 DNA, 48 bases read in frame from base 1. From a lookup of the germline V gene (reference sequence), CDR1 and CDR2 are DFQATT and SNEGSKA.

The axillary draining lymph nodes of breast cancer patients were the source of the lymph node samples. This clonotype has a count of ten or more. The antigen this receptor binds is unknown. Base quality data are lacking; no much larger clone is found one base away. The TCR was taken from a female donor with breast cancer. Some clones in this sample may be carry-over from other donors' samples. The V and J genes are TRBV20-1 and TRBJ2-7; 9 central bases correspond to TRBD2. Sequencing was performed on axillary lymph node tissue. CDR3 sequence: CSAPRREGPSSYEQYF. The DNA sequence is as follows: TGCAGTGCTCCGCGGCGGGAGGGCCCTAGCTCCTACGAGCAGTACTTC.